These 4 T cell receptor beta chains share one sample of origin, sequenced in a study of blood T cells in healthy people across ages. The authors ran a second PCR of 7 to 11 cycles using a sample-barcoded 5' primer and a J-beta primer mix. Via MiXCR, TCRdb re-called the 5' RACE reads, giving one row per CDR3 protein. The table has 800,000 to 950,000 distinct CDR3 sequences, roughly 35% seen once. Sequenced sample: blood. Source of these receptors: a man aged 18 to 29 in good health.

This clonotype has only a few counts. The CDR3 DNA is TGCGCCAGCAGCCCGGGACTACCGAACACCGGGGAGCTGTTTTTT. Translation: CASSPGLPNTGELFF. This chain uses TRBV5-1 with TRBJ2-2; 7 bases align to TRBD2. Germline lookup yields CDR1 SGHRS and CDR2 YFSETQ. Unmatched junction bases numbered 3, after V lost 4 bases and J lost 0 bases. This CDR3 is built from 15 residues.

This clonotype came up many times. V is TRBV7-9 and J is TRBJ1-2; D is unresolved. Trimming left V 5 bases short and J 8 bases short, with 12 bases between. This CDR3 has 12 amino acids. Germline V gene lookup returns CDR1 SEHNR and CDR2 FQNEAQ (reference sequence). The CDR3 bases are TGTGCCAGCAGCGAAAAGAGTAGCGGCTACACCTTC. This gives the protein CASSEKSSGYTF.

This clonotype has at least ten counts. This sequence joins TRBV2 and TRBJ2-1, with 7 bases that match TRBD1. Germline CDR1 is SNHLY and CDR2 is FYNNEI. This CDR3 spans 16 amino acids. Trimming at V came to 2 bases and at J to 6 bases, leaving 10 bases not matched to a gene. The CDR3 bases are TGTGCCAGCAGTGAAACCCTGAGGACAGGCGGCAATGAGCAGTTCTTC. Translating gives CASSETLRTGGNEQFF.

This clonotype was detected only a few times. The gene calls are TRBV12-3 or TRBV12-4 and TRBJ1-4; TRBD1 is a possible D gene (5 bases). This CDR3 region has 13 residues. Between the trimmed V and J ends, which lost 6 bases and 4 bases, there was a span of 9 bases. CDR3 nucleotides: TGTGCCAGCAGGGCGACAGATAATGAAAAACTGTTTTTT. Encoded protein: CASRATDNEKLFF.